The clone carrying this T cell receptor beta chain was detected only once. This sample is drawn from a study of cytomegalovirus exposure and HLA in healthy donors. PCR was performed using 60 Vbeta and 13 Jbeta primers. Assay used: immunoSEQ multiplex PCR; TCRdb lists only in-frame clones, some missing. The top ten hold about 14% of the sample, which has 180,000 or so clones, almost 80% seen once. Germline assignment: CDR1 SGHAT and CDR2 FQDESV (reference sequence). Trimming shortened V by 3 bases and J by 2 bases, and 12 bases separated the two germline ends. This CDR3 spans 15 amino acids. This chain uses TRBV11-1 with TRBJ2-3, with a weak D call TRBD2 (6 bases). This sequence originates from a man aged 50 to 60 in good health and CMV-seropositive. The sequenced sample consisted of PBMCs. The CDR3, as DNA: TGTGCCAGCAGCTTCCGCGGGGAATACACAGATACGCAGTATTTT. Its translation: CASSFRGEYTDTQYF.